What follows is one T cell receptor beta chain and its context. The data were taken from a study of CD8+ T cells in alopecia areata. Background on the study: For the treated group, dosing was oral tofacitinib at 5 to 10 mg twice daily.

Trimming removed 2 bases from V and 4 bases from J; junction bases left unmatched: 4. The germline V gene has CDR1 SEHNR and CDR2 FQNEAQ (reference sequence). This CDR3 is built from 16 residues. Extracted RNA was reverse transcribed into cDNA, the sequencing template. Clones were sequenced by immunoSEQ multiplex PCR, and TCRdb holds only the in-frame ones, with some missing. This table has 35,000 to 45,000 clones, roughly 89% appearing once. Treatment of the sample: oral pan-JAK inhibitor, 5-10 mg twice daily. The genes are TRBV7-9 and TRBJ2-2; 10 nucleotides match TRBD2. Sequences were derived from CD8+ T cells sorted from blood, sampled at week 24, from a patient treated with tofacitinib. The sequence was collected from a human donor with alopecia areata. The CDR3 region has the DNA TGTGCCAGCAGCTTACTAGCGGGGGCCCTCACCGGGGAGCTGTTTTTT. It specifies CASSLLAGALTGELFF.